Listed here are 2 T cell receptor beta chains from one sample, sequenced in a study of T-cell memory formation after mild COVID-19. TCRdb re-called the 5' RACE reads with MiXCR, one entry per CDR3 protein. The repertoire consists of 300,000 to 350,000 distinct CDR3 sequences, with approximately 19% occurring once and the leading ten covering under 25%. Sequences were obtained from PBMCs or a T cell subset sorted from them (not recorded which). These receptors were obtained from a man between 18 and 35 years old who had mild COVID-19 (a few samples of this study predate the infection). Cell type and time point are not known.

This clonotype showed up just a few times. The chain has TRBV3-1 and TRBJ2-1; TRBD1 might be the D (6 bases). The CDR3 is 17 residues long. The V end was cut by 2 bases, the J end by 7 bases, with 21 bases between. In germline, CDR1 is LGHDT, CDR2 YNNKEL (reference sequence). CDR3 in DNA: TGTGCCAGCAGCCAACCCCTGGCAGGGGTGATGGTGAATGAGCAGTTCTTC. Its protein is CASSQPLAGVMVNEQFF.

This clonotype was detected only a few times. The chain couples TRBV6-6 to TRBJ1-1; D unresolved. The CDR3 sequence is 13 residues long. V lost 7 bases, J lost 1 base, and 10 bases lay in between. CDR1 MNHNY and CDR2 SVGAGI come from the germline V gene (reference sequence). Written as DNA, the CDR3 is TGTGCCAGCACCTCCTCGCAGAACACTGAAGCTTTCTTT. As protein: CASTSSQNTEAFF.